The 5 T cell receptor beta chains below were found in one sample sequenced in a study of CD8 T cells in ankylosing spondylitis. TCRdb reprocessed the 5' RACE reads with MiXCR, giving one entry per CDR3 protein. The sample records tens of thousands of distinct CDR3 sequences, about 5.4% being singletons. The sequenced sample was blood, either unsorted or a sorted T cell fraction (not recorded which). These receptors all stem from a male donor with ankylosing spondylitis or in good health (not recorded which).

This clonotype was recorded at least ten times. The chain links TRBV5-1 to TRBJ1-5; 7 nucleotides line up with TRBD1. There are 14 residues in the CDR3. Trimming at V came to 4 bases and at J to 4 bases, leaving 5 bases not matched to a gene. Looked up from germline, CDR1 is SGHRS and CDR2 is YFSETQ. The CDR3 coding sequence is TGCGCCAGCAGCGAAGGGACAGAGAATCAGCCCCAGCATTTT. Translating gives CASSEGTENQPQHF.

This clonotype has a count of ten or more. J is TRBJ1-1 and V is TRBV28; the D gene is possibly TRBD1 (5 bases). The CDR3 spans 14 residues. V dropped 7 bases and J dropped 5 bases, with 17 bases sitting between them. Germline V lookup: CDR1 MDHEN, CDR2 SYDVKM. The CDR3 protein is CASKVVAGPTEAFF. The CDR3 DNA follows: TGTGCCAGCAAGGTTGTGGCAGGGCCGACTGAAGCTTTCTTT.

This clonotype was detected many times. The CDR3 here is CASSALQGTNSPLHF. The CDR3 nucleotides read TGTGCCAGCAGTGCCCTCCAGGGGACCAATTCACCCCTCCACTTT. This sequence joins TRBV2 and TRBJ1-6, with D maybe TRBD1 (6 bases). Germline CDR1 is SNHLY and CDR2 is FYNNEI. V was cut by 4 bases and J by 7 bases, with 14 bases left in between. This CDR3 has 15 residues.

This clonotype was seen repeatedly, ten times or more. V is TRBV4-3 and J is TRBJ1-2; 7 positions match TRBD1. The CDR3 is made up of 13 amino acids. J gave up 7 bases and V 0 bases, and 2 bases lay outside the gene matches. CDR1 and CDR2 (germline): LGHNA, YSLEER. The CDR3 sequence is CASSQEGQSGYTF. The CDR3 DNA reads as TGCGCCAGCAGCCAAGAGGGACAGTCTGGCTACACCTTC.

Comment on this clonotype: This sequence may be a read error, since a much larger clone differs from it by one base. The gene calls are TRBV28 and TRBJ2-5, with 8 bases matching TRBD1. The length of the CDR3 is 16 residues. CDR1 is MDHEN and CDR2 is SYDVKM in the germline V gene. The chain's CDR3 is CANSFLGTGSQETQYF. Written as DNA, the CDR3 is TGTGCCAACAGTTTCCTCGGGACAGGTTCCCAAGAGACCCAGTACTTC.